This T cell receptor beta chain is drawn from a study of OX40 agonist ivuxolimab in advanced cancers. Germline V gene data show CDR1 as GTSNPN and CDR2 as SVGIG (reference sequence). Trimming took off 4 bases at V and 8 bases at J, with 14 bases between the two ends. The CDR3 extends over 13 amino acids. Some clones are missing from TCRdb's copy, which holds only in-frame ones; the method was immunoSEQ multiplex PCR. The table records some 50,000 clones, more than 80% of them present only once. This rearrangement joins TRBV30 to TRBJ1-4; TRBD1 might be the D (5 bases). This receptor was identified in an adult with an advanced solid tumor such as melanoma, head and neck, liver or kidney cancer. Sequencing was performed on CD4+ or CD8+ T cells sorted from blood, taken in a trial of the OX40 agonist ivuxolimab. Here the CDR3 DNA reads TGTGCCTGGAACCCCTGGGGGGAGGAAAAACTGTTTTTT. Its protein product is CAWNPWGEEKLFF.